This TCR beta chain was obtained from a study of low-dose radiotherapy and immunotherapy resistance in tumors. Study-level information: For Cohort 1, fractions of 0.5 Gy were given every 2 weeks, reaching 6.5 Gy overall.

First-strand cDNA relied on TRAV- and TRBV-specific primers spanning alpha and beta chains. Using a constant-region primer together with a V-primer adapter, TCRs were subjected to 20 PCR cycles of amplification. TCRdb re-derived calls from the reads in MiXCR, one entry per CDR3 protein. This table holds 57,000 or so distinct CDR3 sequences, approximately 26% found once. CDR3 length equals 14 residues. The germline CDR1 and CDR2 sequences are DFQATT and SNEGSKA (reference sequence). V lost 6 bases and J lost 5; bases outside the gene matches: 9. Time point here: before trial treatment. The source material was PBMCs, sampled before treatment. The V and J genes are TRBV20-1 and TRBJ1-2; the match to TRBD1 covers 10 bases. The receptor's source is a male donor with prostate cancer. CDR3 DNA: TGCAGTGCCAGACAGGGGGCGATCCCTTATGGCTACACCTTC. It codes for CSARQGAIPYGYTF.